Reported below is one T cell receptor beta chain. Its target is unknown. Sequenced by immunoSEQ multiplex PCR; TCRdb stores in-frame clones only, minus some. The repertoire holds approximately 30,000 clones, with around 92% as singletons. This sample is part of a study of T cell responses to AZD1222 COVID-19 vaccine. Overall study findings and caveats: Donors were mostly white British, more females; clonal diversity possibly underestimated. Repertoires in all cases were sampled only once the peak T cell response had passed.

The CDR3 length is 17 residues. V shed 4 bases, J shed 5 bases, and the junction held 9 bases outside the gene matches. Per germline, CDR1 SGHRS and CDR2 YFSETQ. Sequencing was performed on peripheral blood, taken 28 days after the second AZD1222 dose. This chain links TRBV5-1 with TRBJ1-6; 10 nucleotides line up with TRBD1. The sequence was obtained from an adult who received the AZD1222 COVID-19 vaccine. CDR3 nucleotides: TGCGCCAGCAGCCCGGGGACAGGGGCTTTGGATAATTCACCCCTCCACTTT. This codes for CASSPGTGALDNSPLHF.